One T cell receptor (beta chain) is described in this entry. Other DNA variants within this sample encode the same CDR3. These data originate in a study of cytomegalovirus exposure and HLA in healthy donors. PCR involved 60 Vbeta and 13 Jbeta primers. Here immunoSEQ multiplex PCR was the method, and the copy in TCRdb shows in-frame clones only, minus some. The data show approximately 82,000 clones, with around 62% seen just once and 5.5% held by the top ten. The sample taken for sequencing was PBMCs. This sequence originates from a woman younger than 45 in good health and CMV-seropositive.

The CDR3 loop reads CASSNPDSPYGYTF. The CDR3 nucleotides are TGTGCCAGCAGCAACCCAGACAGTCCCTATGGCTACACCTTC. The chain carries TRBV5-6 and TRBJ1-2, with D perhaps matching TRBD1 (5 bases). Looked up from germline, CDR1 is SGHDT and CDR2 is YYEEEE. The V gene lost 4 bases and the J gene lost 4 bases, with 14 bases spanning the gap. The CDR3 has 14 amino acids.